This entry is about one T cell receptor beta chain. The germline V gene encodes CDR1 SGDLS and CDR2 YYNGEE. The CDR3 contains 14 residues. The ends lost 4 bases at V and 7 bases at J; junction bases unmatched: 5. These data originate in a study of cytomegalovirus exposure and HLA in healthy donors. Using immunoSEQ multiplex PCR, the repertoire was profiled, and TCRdb retains in-frame clones only, with some absent. The data hold 60,000 to 85,000 clones, with approximately 93% observed a single time. The chain uses TRBV9 and TRBJ1-5; 10 bases fit TRBD1. This clonotype was sampled from a young man in good health and CMV-seropositive. What was sequenced was PBMCs. The CDR3 DNA is TGTGCCAGCAGCCGAGGACAGGGGGGACAGCCCCAGCATTTT. Translating it yields CASSRGQGGQPQHF.